One sample yielded the 18 T cell receptor beta chains listed below, sequenced in a study of shared clonotypes between healthy human individuals. Profiling relied on immunoSEQ multiplex PCR, and the TCRdb table lists in-frame clones only, not all of them. This table has fewer than 550,000 clones, about three quarters appearing once. Sequencing was performed on PBMCs. These TCRs come from a woman aged 40 to 50 in good health. Some clones in this sample may be carry-over from other donors' samples.

The chain carries TRBV18 and TRBJ2-1; 7 nucleotides align to TRBD2. V lost 1 base, J lost 5 bases, and 5 bases stayed unmatched. Germline assignment: CDR1 KGHSH and CDR2 LQKENI. The CDR3 contains 15 residues. The CDR3 coding sequence is TGTGCCAGCTCACCACAAGGGACTAACAACAATGAGCAGTTCTTC. It translates to CASSPQGTNNNEQFF.

This clone was seen just once. The chain links TRBV2 to TRBJ2-1; D may be TRBD2 (6 bases). V lost 8 bases and J lost 7, with 15 bases in between. Looked up from germline, CDR1 is SNHLY and CDR2 is FYNNEI. The CDR3 contains 13 residues. The CDR3: CASLLASFNEQFF. The DNA for the CDR3 is TGTGCCAGCCTTCTAGCGTCGTTTAATGAGCAGTTCTTC.

This clone occurred a few times. J is TRBJ1-1 and V is TRBV19, with D hard to call. V was pared by 3 bases and J by 2 bases, with 7 bases between. Germline lookup yields CDR1 LNHDA and CDR2 SQIVND (reference sequence). The CDR3 contains 13 residues. DNA of the CDR3: TGTGCCAGTAGTATCCAGATAAACACTGAAGCTTTCTTT. The encoded protein is CASSIQINTEAFF.

In this sample, this clone turned up many times. This sample includes further DNA sequences coding for the same CDR3. The chain combines TRBV13 with TRBJ1-2; D remains ambiguous. The germline V and J ends were trimmed by 1 base and 6 bases, with 9 bases remaining between them. The CDR3 extends over 13 amino acids. Germline lookup yields CDR1 PRHDT and CDR2 FYEKMQ (reference sequence). The DNA of the CDR3 is TGTGCCAGCAGCTTAGCAGATATAGATGGCTACACCTTC. Translating gives CASSLADIDGYTF.

The sample holds a few counts of this clone. This chain uses TRBV6-5 with TRBJ2-2; 9 bases line up with TRBD1. V shed 9 bases and J 4 bases; nucleotides not matched to a gene: 9. Germline CDR1 is MNHEY and CDR2 is SVGAGI. CDR3 size: 15 residues. The CDR3 reads CASSGTGKGTGELFF. The CDR3 coding sequence is TGTGCCAGTTCCGGGACAGGGAAGGGCACCGGGGAGCTGTTTTTT.

This chain connects TRBV28 to TRBJ2-1, with D possibly TRBD2 on 6 matching bases. Germline values: CDR1 MDHEN, CDR2 SYDVKM. With 8 bases removed from V and 1 base from J, the gap between germline ends came to 21 bases. The CDR3 has 17 amino acids. The CDR3 DNA follows: TGTGCCAGCGTTGAACCCCGACTAGACCAATCCTACAATGAGCAGTTCTTC. Protein: CASVEPRLDQSYNEQFF.

This chain joins TRBV27 and TRBJ1-4, with unresolved D. The CDR3 totals 17 residues. The germline V gene encodes CDR1 MNHEY and CDR2 SMNVEV (reference sequence). Trimming pared 6 bases from V and 0 bases from J, leaving 17 bases between. CDR3 sequence: CASRPGRNSATNEKLFF. The CDR3 DNA is TGTGCCAGCAGACCTGGACGCAACAGCGCAACTAATGAAAAACTGTTTTTT.

The chain joins TRBV2 to TRBJ1-2, with 11 bases lining up with TRBD1. The CDR3 contains 13 residues. The ends lost 8 bases at V and 10 bases at J; junction bases unmatched: 9. Germline V gene lookup returns CDR1 SNHLY and CDR2 FYNNEI. The CDR3 reads CASPPGTGGPYTF. Written as DNA, the CDR3 is TGTGCCAGCCCCCCTGGGACAGGGGGACCCTACACCTTC.

The sample holds one count of this clone. This chain uses TRBV27 with TRBJ2-1; 8 nucleotides agree with TRBD2. The germline V gene encodes CDR1 MNHEY and CDR2 SMNVEV (reference sequence). Trimming removed 7 bases from V and 4 bases from J; junction bases left unmatched: 9. There are 15 residues in the CDR3. This CDR3 reads CASTLSASGYNEQFF. CDR3 DNA sequence: TGTGCCAGCACCCTCTCCGCTAGCGGGTACAATGAGCAGTTCTTC.

This sequence joins TRBV7-3 and TRBJ2-1; D ambiguous. Deletions cut 3 bases from V and 8 bases from J, with 11 bases between. Germline V CDR1 and CDR2: SGHTA, FQGTGA. The CDR3 has 13 amino acids. This chain's CDR3 is CASSLWVLDEQFF. CDR3 nucleotides: TGTGCCAGCAGCTTGTGGGTTTTGGATGAGCAGTTCTTC.

This clone was picked up a small number of times. The chain carries TRBV11-2 and TRBJ2-2; 7 bases line up with TRBD1. V was pared by 5 bases and J by 5 bases, with 11 bases of the junction left unmatched. Germline CDR1 is SGHAT and CDR2 is FQNNGV. CDR3 length: 16 amino acids. The CDR3 region has the DNA TGTGCCAGCAGCCGTGGGCCAGGGACAGCGACCGGGGAGCTGTTTTTT. It translates to CASSRGPGTATGELFF.

A word on this clone: The junction and the germline gene differ at one end; a read error may be behind it. The chain employs TRBV5-1 and TRBJ2-7; 8 nucleotides match TRBD1. CDR1 is SGHRS, CDR2 YFSETQ, per germline. CDR3 size: 15 residues. The CDR3 sequence is CASSFGTGSSHEQYF. The CDR3 region has the DNA TGCGCCAGCAGCTTCGGGACAGGTTCCTCCCACGAGCAGTACTTC.

The chain employs TRBV19 and TRBJ2-2, with 7 bases identical to TRBD2. The CDR3 totals 16 residues. CDR1 is LNHDA, CDR2 SQIVND, per germline (reference sequence). The junction had 12 bases not matched to a gene; V was cut back by 10 bases and J by 1 base. The CDR3 loop is CATTFEPSGNTGELFF. Here the CDR3 DNA reads TGTGCCACCACCTTCGAGCCTAGCGGGAACACCGGGGAGCTGTTTTTT.

This chain links TRBV15 with TRBJ2-1; 8 nucleotides line up with TRBD2. Germline V gene sequence: CDR1 LNHNV, CDR2 YYDKDF (reference sequence). V was clipped by 4 bases and J by 8 bases; unmatched bases: 10. This CDR3 comprises 15 residues. This CDR3 reads CATSTFGGLGYEQFF. The CDR3, as DNA: TGTGCCACCAGCACCTTCGGGGGACTAGGGTATGAGCAGTTCTTC.

The V gene is TRBV6-1, the J gene TRBJ2-7; D remains unclear. The CDR3 length is 13 residues. With 8 bases removed from V and 5 bases from J, the gap between germline ends came to 16 bases. Looked up from germline, CDR1 is MNHNS and CDR2 is SASEGT. The DNA of the CDR3 is TGTGCCAGCTCTGACACACACAACGACGAGCAGTACTTC. It translates to CASSDTHNDEQYF.

V and J are TRBV4-1 and TRBJ1-3; D gene uncertain. The CDR3 covers 16 residues. Per germline, CDR1 MGHRA and CDR2 YSYEKL. Trimming took 1 base from V and 0 from J, leaving 10 bases between them. CDR3 in DNA: TGCGCCAGCAGCCAAGGTCTCTTAAACTCTGGAAACACCATATATTTT. It yields the protein CASSQGLLNSGNTIYF.

This chain connects TRBV6-5 to TRBJ1-3, with D tentatively TRBD1 (6 bases). Trimming removed 2 bases from V and 2 bases from J, with 10 bases in between. CDR3 length equals 15 residues. The germline gives CDR1 MNHEY, CDR2 SVGAGI. CDR3 bases: TGTGCCAGCAGTTACACAGGGACAACTGGAAACACCATATATTTT. Its translation is CASSYTGTTGNTIYF.

V and J are TRBV18 and TRBJ1-2; TRBD1 matches 8 bases. Per germline, CDR1 KGHSH and CDR2 LQKENI. Trimming cost V 2 bases and J 4 bases; bases outside gene matches: 6. The CDR3 runs 15 residues. CDR3 sequence reads: CASSPNQGAGYGYTF. The CDR3 nucleotides are TGTGCCAGCTCACCAAATCAGGGGGCGGGCTATGGCTACACCTTC.